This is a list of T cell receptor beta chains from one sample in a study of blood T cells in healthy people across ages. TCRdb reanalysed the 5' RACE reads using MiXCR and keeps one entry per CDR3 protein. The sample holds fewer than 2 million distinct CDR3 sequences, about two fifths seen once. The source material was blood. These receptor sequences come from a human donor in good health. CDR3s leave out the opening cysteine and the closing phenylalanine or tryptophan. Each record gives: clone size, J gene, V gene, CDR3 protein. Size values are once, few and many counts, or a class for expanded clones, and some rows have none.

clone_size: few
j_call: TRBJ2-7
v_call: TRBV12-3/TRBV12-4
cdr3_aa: ASSPGQDIHINEQY

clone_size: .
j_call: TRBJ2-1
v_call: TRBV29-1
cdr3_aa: SGWGGGAGEQF

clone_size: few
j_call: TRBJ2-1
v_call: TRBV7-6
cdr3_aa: ASSPTAGETYNEQF

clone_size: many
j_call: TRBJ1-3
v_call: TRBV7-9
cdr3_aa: ASSLEVSFLGNTIY

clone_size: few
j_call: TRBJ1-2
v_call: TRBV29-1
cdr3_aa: SGTGPFYGYT

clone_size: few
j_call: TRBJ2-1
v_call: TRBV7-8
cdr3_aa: ASSLAPSRGWNEQF

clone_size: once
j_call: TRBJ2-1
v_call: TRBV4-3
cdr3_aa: ASSHRDSPYNEQF

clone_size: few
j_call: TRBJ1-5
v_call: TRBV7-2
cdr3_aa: ASSLNEGPWGNQPQH

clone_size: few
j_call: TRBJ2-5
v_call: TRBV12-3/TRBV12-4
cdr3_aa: ASTRTGETQY

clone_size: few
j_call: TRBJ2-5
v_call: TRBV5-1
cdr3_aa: ASSLAGGSGGIQETQY

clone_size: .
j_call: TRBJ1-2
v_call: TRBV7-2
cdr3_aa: ASGSGTGSPYGYT

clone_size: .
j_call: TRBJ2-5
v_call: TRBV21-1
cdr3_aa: ASSKESLAGHQETQY